One sample yielded the 26 T cell receptor beta chains listed below, sequenced in a study of glioma-infiltrating T cells after dendritic cell vaccination. Generated by immunoSEQ multiplex PCR, the TCRdb table keeps only in-frame clones and is missing some. The data contain about 21,000 clones, around 79% of them singletons. The sequenced sample was blood, obtained before dendritic cell vaccination. The receptors originated from a human donor with glioblastoma.

This clone appeared a few times. This sequence joins TRBV9 and TRBJ2-5, with D possibly TRBD1 on 5 matching bases. Trimming took off 3 bases at V and 7 bases at J, with 16 bases between the two ends. The CDR3 is 14 residues long. Germline V CDR1 and CDR2: SGDLS, YYNGEE. CDR3 nucleotide sequence: TGTGCCAGCAGCGAGGGGCGACTCTTGGGGACCCAGTACTTC. Protein sequence: CASSEGRLLGTQYF.

This clone was seen once. This sequence joins TRBV30 and TRBJ2-2, with D possibly being TRBD2 (5 bases). Germline V gene sequence: CDR1 GTSNPN, CDR2 SVGIG (reference sequence). The V and J ends lost 1 base and 3 bases respectively, with 21 bases between them. The CDR3 sequence is 18 residues long. CDR3 coding DNA: TGTGCCTGGAGTGAAGTAAGAAGTAGTACGGGGTACACCGGGGAGCTGTTTTTT. Translated, it gives CAWSEVRSSTGYTGELFF.

This clone was counted a few times. The chain is built from TRBV6-6 and TRBJ2-1; TRBD2 matches 9 bases. CDR3 length: 15 amino acids. V shed 7 bases, J shed 9 bases, and the junction held 13 bases outside the gene matches. CDR1 and CDR2 from the germline V gene are MNHNY and SVGAGI (reference sequence). CDR3 protein: CASNLLAGDISEQFF. The CDR3 DNA reads TGTGCCAGCAATCTATTAGCGGGAGACATAAGTGAGCAGTTCTTC.

The rearrangement uses TRBV7-2 and TRBJ2-1; 7 positions match TRBD2. The CDR3 length is 17 residues. Germline V gives CDR1 SGHTA, CDR2 FQGNSA. Trimming took 4 bases from V and 6 from J; bases not matched to a gene: 15. CDR3 DNA sequence: TGTGCCAGCAGCTGGGGAGCGGGCGGGAGTAGAAGCAATGAGCAGTTCTTC. It is translated as CASSWGAGGSRSNEQFF. The variable domain in full, completed from reference TRBV7-2 and TRBJ2-1, reads GAGVSQSPSNKVTEKGKDVELRCDPISGHTALYWYRQSLGQGLEFLIYFQGNSAPDKSGLPSDRFSAERTGGSVSTLTIQRTQQEDSAVYLCASSWGAGGSRSNEQFFGPGTRLTVL.

V usage is TRBV5-1 and J usage is TRBJ2-7, with TRBD1 identical over 7 bases. This CDR3 has 14 amino acids. Trimming removed 6 bases from V and 7 bases from J; junction bases left unmatched: 13. Germline V gene sequence: CDR1 SGHRS, CDR2 YFSETQ. The CDR3 is CASTPGQKVSEQYF. The DNA for the CDR3 is TGCGCCAGCACACCGGGACAGAAGGTTAGTGAGCAGTACTTC. The full variable domain, with the rest looked up from reference TRBV5-1 and TRBJ2-7, is KAGVTQTPRYLIKTRGQQVTLSCSPISGHRSVSWYQQTPGQGLQFLFEYFSETQRNKGNFPGRFSGRQFSNSRSEMNVSTLELGDSALYLCASTPGQKVSEQYFGPGTRLTVT.

This rearrangement joins TRBV6-1 to TRBJ2-1; 9 bases align to TRBD2. The length of the CDR3 is 16 residues. V lost 3 bases, J lost 10 bases, and 13 bases stayed unmatched. Per germline, CDR1 MNHNS and CDR2 SASEGT. The CDR3 nucleotides read TGTGCCAGCAGTGAGATAGCGGGAGTCCAGTTAAGGGAGCAGTTCTTC. Its translation is CASSEIAGVQLREQFF.

The count of this clone is one. The gene calls are TRBV5-1 and TRBJ2-7; D possibly corresponds to TRBD1 (5 bases). This CDR3 spans 14 amino acids. V gave up 2 bases and J gave up 2 bases, with 11 bases separating them. Germline V gene data show CDR1 as SGHRS and CDR2 as YFSETQ. For the CDR3, the DNA is TGCGCCAGCAGCTTTACAGGTTTTCCCTACGAGCAGTACTTC. The encoded protein is CASSFTGFPYEQYF.

The J gene is TRBJ1-1, the V gene TRBV19; TRBD1 matches 9 bases. The trim removed 1 base at V and 6 bases at J, leaving 6 bases unmatched. The germline V gene encodes CDR1 LNHDA and CDR2 SQIVND (reference sequence). The CDR3 runs to 15 residues. CDR3 sequence (DNA): TGTGCCAGTAGTATAGGCGGGCGGACAGGGGCTGAAGCTTTCTTT. This gives the protein CASSIGGRTGAEAFF.

This clone was detected only a few times. The genes are TRBV19 and TRBJ1-3, with 9 positions matching TRBD1. Germline CDR1 LNHDA, CDR2 SQIVND (reference sequence). Germline trimming cut 5 bases from V and 2 bases from J; bases unmatched to any gene: 7. The CDR3 consists of 16 residues. CDR3 residues: CASSLWDRVTGNTIYF. In DNA, the CDR3 is TGTGCCAGTAGTCTTTGGGACAGGGTGACTGGAAACACCATATATTTT.

The chain recombines TRBV19 with TRBJ1-3, with 9 bases lining up with TRBD1. V gave up 6 bases and J gave up 2 bases; unmatched junction bases: 5. The CDR3 contains 15 residues. Germline V gene lookup returns CDR1 LNHDA and CDR2 SQIVND (reference sequence). CDR3 coding DNA: TGTGCCAGTAGGAGGGACAGGGTGGCTGGAAACACCATATATTTT. This codes for CASRRDRVAGNTIYF.

The V call is TRBV5-4, the J call TRBJ1-1; 9 bases map to TRBD1. Trimming at V came to 3 bases and at J to 0 bases, leaving 3 bases not matched to a gene. The CDR3 has 15 amino acids. Germline loops: CDR1 SGHNT, CDR2 YYREEE (reference sequence). The CDR3 nucleotides read TGTGCCAGCAGCTCGACAGGGGGGGTGAACACTGAAGCTTTCTTT. It codes for CASSSTGGVNTEAFF.

The chain recombines TRBV15 with TRBJ1-1; D gene ambiguous. Germline lookup yields CDR1 LNHNV and CDR2 YYDKDF (reference sequence). There are 16 residues in the CDR3. The V end lost 5 bases, the J end lost 1 base, and 17 bases lay between the germline ends. The CDR3 region has the DNA TGTGCCACCAGCTCCTACCGAGGGTATGGGAACACTGAAGCTTTCTTT. Amino acids: CATSSYRGYGNTEAFF.

The gene calls are TRBV7-3 and TRBJ1-1; TRBD1 is a possible D gene (5 bases). Germline V CDR1 and CDR2: SGHTA, FQGTGA. This CDR3 spans 15 amino acids. Trimming shortened V by 5 bases and J by 2 bases, and 15 bases separated the two germline ends. The CDR3 coding sequence is TGTGCCAGCAGCCCACCTAGGACACCAAACACTGAAGCTTTCTTT. Protein: CASSPPRTPNTEAFF.

The rearrangement joins TRBV2 to TRBJ2-1, with TRBD1 identical over 7 bases. Germline V gene data show CDR1 as SNHLY and CDR2 as FYNNEI. Trimming took 7 bases from V and 0 from J; bases not matched to a gene: 6. The CDR3 is 15 amino acids. CDR3 DNA: TGTGCCAGCACGGGACAGATTAGCTCCTACAATGAGCAGTTCTTC. It is translated as CASTGQISSYNEQFF.

Here the CDR3 DNA reads TGTGCCAGCAGTTTATCCTCCACAGATACGCAGTATTTT. Protein sequence: CASSLSSTDTQYF. This chain joins TRBV27 and TRBJ2-3, with D uncertain. V shed 0 bases and J shed 2 bases, with 3 bases lying between them. The CDR3 loop spans 13 amino acids. Germline values: CDR1 MNHEY, CDR2 SMNVEV (reference sequence).

The rearrangement joins TRBV5-1 to TRBJ2-7, with D tentatively TRBD2 (6 bases). Germline CDR1 is SGHRS and CDR2 is YFSETQ. The CDR3 covers 16 residues. Between the trimmed V and J ends, which lost 2 bases and 2 bases, there was a span of 17 bases. CDR3 DNA: TGCGCCAGCAGCTTTGAATTCCGGGACTTTGCCTACGAGCAGTACTTC. Its translation: CASSFEFRDFAYEQYF.

The chain recombines TRBV19 with TRBJ2-1; perhaps TRBD1 as D (5 bases). The CDR3 runs to 14 residues. Trimming pared 3 bases from V and 6 bases from J, leaving 12 bases between. Germline-derived CDR1 and CDR2 are LNHDA and SQIVND (reference sequence). The CDR3 coding sequence is TGTGCCAGTAGTATCCCCCCTAGGGGCAATGAGCAGTTCTTC. This encodes CASSIPPRGNEQFF. The complete variable domain, with remaining parts taken from reference TRBV19 and TRBJ2-1, reads DGGITQSPKYLFRKEGQNVTLSCEQNLNHDAMYWYRQDPGQGLRLIYYSQIVNDFQKGDIAEGYSVSREKKESFPLTVTSAQKNPTAFYLCASSIPPRGNEQFFGPGTRLTVL.

This chain links TRBV7-5 with TRBJ2-7; TRBD1, the table's D call, was not compared with the DNA. TRBV7-5 is deemed a pseudogene. The CDR3 covers 19 residues. CDR3 region: CVRSLNRSVRGNSSYEQYF. In DNA, the CDR3 is TGTGTCAGAAGCTTAAATCGTAGTGTCAGGGGAAATAGCTCCTACGAGCAGTACTTC.

The V gene is TRBV5-4, the J gene TRBJ2-1; D may be TRBD2 (6 bases). Germline values: CDR1 SGHNT, CDR2 YYREEE (reference sequence). The CDR3 covers 11 residues. V lost 5 bases, J lost 12 bases, and 12 bases lay in between. The CDR3 bases are TGTGCCAGCAGTACTAGCCGGGGGCAGTTCTTC. Translating it yields CASSTSRGQFF. The variable domain in full, completed from reference TRBV5-4 and TRBJ2-1, reads ETGVTQSPTHLIKTRGQQVTLRCSSQSGHNTVSWYQQALGQGPQFIFQYYREEENGRGNFPPRFSGLQFPNYSSELNVNALELDDSALYLCASSTSRGQFFGPGTRLTVL.

Turning to this clone: Mismatch with germline at one junction end may stem from a read error. The V call is TRBV28, the J call TRBJ2-5, with a tentative D call TRBD1 (5 bases). The CDR3 is 12 residues long. In germline, CDR1 is MDHEN, CDR2 SYDVKM. In DNA, the CDR3 is TGCTACGCGGCCCCAGGGTTGAAGACCCAGTACTTC. Translation gives CYAAPGLKTQYF.

This clone came up once. The chain links TRBV14 to TRBJ2-1; D might be TRBD2 (6 bases). This CDR3 is built from 15 residues. CDR1 and CDR2 (germline): SGHDN, FVKESK. Trimming shortened V by 4 bases and J by 0 bases, and 10 bases separated the two germline ends. The CDR3 DNA follows: TGTGCCAGCAGCCCGCGGGGAGGCTCCTACAATGAGCAGTTCTTC. Its protein is CASSPRGGSYNEQFF.

The chain uses TRBV27 and TRBJ1-5; D not resolved. There are 15 residues in the CDR3. V was clipped by 7 bases and J by 6 bases, with 19 bases between them. Per germline, CDR1 MNHEY and CDR2 SMNVEV (reference sequence). CDR3 protein: CASTPFLGDGQPQHF. CDR3 sequence (DNA): TGTGCCAGCACCCCATTCCTTGGAGATGGTCAGCCCCAGCATTTT.

This clone was detected a few times. This chain uses TRBV19 with TRBJ2-3; 10 bases are a match to TRBD2. The trim removed 6 bases at V and 11 bases at J, leaving 11 bases unmatched. The CDR3 loop spans 14 amino acids. Looked up from germline, CDR1 is LNHDA and CDR2 is SQIVND (reference sequence). Here the CDR3 DNA reads TGTGCCAGTAGGTCCGGGACTAGCGACTGGCGGCAGTATTTT. The encoded protein is CASRSGTSDWRQYF.

The chain employs TRBV19 and TRBJ2-7, with D unresolved. CDR1 and CDR2 (germline): LNHDA, SQIVND (reference sequence). Between the trimmed V and J ends, which lost 1 base and 3 bases, there was a span of 7 bases. This CDR3 is 13 amino acids long. CDR3 DNA sequence: TGTGCCAGTAGTATAGGTCTAGACTACGAGCAGTACTTC. Its translation: CASSIGLDYEQYF.

This chain joins TRBV11-2 and TRBJ2-1, with TRBD2 as a possible D gene (5 bases). The V end lost 5 bases, the J end lost 8 bases, and 13 bases lay between the germline ends. The CDR3 runs to 13 residues. The germline CDR1 and CDR2 sequences are SGHAT and FQNNGV. CDR3 residues: CASSRGLAYEQFF. The CDR3 DNA is TGTGCCAGCAGCCGTGGACTCGCGTATGAGCAGTTCTTC.

This clone was detected only once. The rearrangement links TRBV7-6 to TRBJ1-5; 7 bases line up with TRBD1. CDR3 length: 15 residues. The V gene end was trimmed by 5 bases and the J gene end by 4 bases; junction bases not matched to a gene: 8. Germline assignment: CDR1 SGHVS and CDR2 FNYEAQ. The CDR3 DNA sequence: TGTGCCAGCAGCGCCTGGGACAGCCTAAATCAGCCCCAGCATTTT. It specifies CASSAWDSLNQPQHF.